These 13 T cell receptor beta chains originate from one sample sequenced in a study of T cells after yellow fever vaccination. Via MiXCR, TCRdb re-called the 5' RACE reads, giving one row per CDR3 protein. The table records about 340,000 distinct CDR3 sequences, 3% to 4.5% of them present only once. The material sequenced was PBMCs, taken 5 days after the yellow fever booster vaccination. The receptor source for this set is a man aged 18 to 29 who received the YFV17D yellow fever vaccine.

This clonotype has a handful of counts. This chain joins TRBV29-1 and TRBJ2-5; 9 bases map to TRBD1. The CDR3 is 13 amino acids. V shed 4 bases, J shed 4 bases, and the junction held 4 bases outside the gene matches. Germline V gene lookup returns CDR1 SQVTM and CDR2 ANQGSEA. CDR3 amino acids: CSVARTGAETQYF. The CDR3 DNA is TGCAGCGTTGCCCGGACAGGGGCAGAGACCCAGTACTTC.

The V and J genes are TRBV6-5 and TRBJ1-5; D ambiguous. Looked up from germline, CDR1 is MNHEY and CDR2 is SVGAGI. The ends were cut back, 2 bases at V and 4 bases at J, with 6 bases in the middle. This CDR3 has 13 residues. Here the CDR3 DNA reads TGTGCCAGCAGTTACACTGAAAATCAGCCCCAGCATTTT. Residues: CASSYTENQPQHF.

This clonotype was recorded at least ten times. The J gene is TRBJ2-2, the V gene TRBV4-3, with D possibly TRBD2 on 7 matching bases. The germline V gene has CDR1 LGHNA and CDR2 YSLEER. V lost 0 bases and J 5 bases, leaving 19 bases between the germline ends. The CDR3 sequence is 18 residues long. The CDR3 sequence is CASSQDTIWGGATGELFF. The CDR3 nucleotides are TGCGCCAGCAGCCAAGATACCATCTGGGGGGGGGCAACCGGGGAGCTGTTTTTT.

This clonotype was counted ten times or more. The rearrangement joins TRBV7-3 to TRBJ2-1; TRBD1 is a possible D gene (6 bases). Per germline, CDR1 SGHTA and CDR2 FQGTGA. V was trimmed by 2 bases and J by 7 bases, leaving 12 bases between them. There are 14 residues in the CDR3. This CDR3 reads CASSLYSRGNEQFF. The CDR3 nucleotides are TGTGCCAGCAGCTTATATTCCAGGGGAAATGAGCAGTTCTTC.

There are many counts of this clonotype. V is TRBV5-1 and J is TRBJ2-1, with D tentatively TRBD1 (6 bases). The CDR3 runs to 17 residues. V was trimmed by 2 bases and J by 0 bases, leaving 15 bases between them. Looked up from germline, CDR1 is SGHRS and CDR2 is YFSETQ. In DNA, the CDR3 is TGCGCCAGCAGCTTTCCGGGACATATGTTCTCCTACAATGAGCAGTTCTTC. It encodes CASSFPGHMFSYNEQFF.

The CDR3 DNA sequence: TGCGCCAGCAGCTTTGTAGGAGAGGGAAAAAACATTCAGTACTTC. Encoded protein: CASSFVGEGKNIQYF. The genes are TRBV5-1 and TRBJ2-4, with D possibly TRBD2 on 5 matching bases. Per the germline V gene, CDR1 is SGHRS and CDR2 is YFSETQ. This CDR3 region has 15 residues. V lost 2 bases to trimming and J lost 4 bases, with 13 bases between them. The variable domain in full, with the rest retrieved from reference TRBV5-1 and TRBJ2-4, is KAGVTQTPRYLIKTRGQQVTLSCSPISGHRSVSWYQQTPGQGLQFLFEYFSETQRNKGNFPGRFSGRQFSNSRSEMNVSTLELGDSALYLCASSFVGEGKNIQYFGAGTRLSVL.

There are many counts of this clonotype. The chain has TRBV7-9 and TRBJ1-5, with D perhaps matching TRBD1 (5 bases). The CDR3 loop spans 13 amino acids. Germline loops: CDR1 SEHNR, CDR2 FQNEAQ (reference sequence). V gave up 7 bases and J gave up 9 bases, with 16 bases separating them. DNA of the CDR3: TGTGCCAGCACCTTCGACAGTTTAGGGCCCCAGCATTTT. It yields the protein CASTFDSLGPQHF.

The rearrangement joins TRBV7-3 to TRBJ2-3; D not resolved. CDR1 SGHTA and CDR2 FQGTGA come from the germline V gene. The CDR3 has 13 residues. Between the trimmed V and J ends, which lost 3 bases and 0 bases, there was a span of 4 bases. The CDR3 coding sequence is TGTGCCAGCAGCTTTGTAAGCACAGATACGCAGTATTTT. It encodes CASSFVSTDTQYF.

The CDR3 loop is CAGGQGPGANVLTF. DNA of the CDR3: TGTGCCGGCGGACAGGGGCCCGGGGCCAACGTCCTGACTTTC. This chain joins TRBV2 and TRBJ2-6, with TRBD1 identical over 9 bases. This CDR3 has 14 residues. The germline V gene encodes CDR1 SNHLY and CDR2 FYNNEI. Trimming removed 11 bases from V and 4 bases from J; junction bases left unmatched: 6.

This clonotype was counted a few times. The chain carries TRBV12-3 or TRBV12-4 and TRBJ2-3; D gene unclear. V lost 3 bases, J lost 3 bases, and 16 bases lay in between. The length of the CDR3 is 16 residues. The CDR3 nucleotides read TGTGCCAGCAGTTTGGTCGGAGATCCTGGGACAGATACGCAGTATTTT. Translation gives CASSLVGDPGTDTQYF.

This clonotype was counted a few times. J is TRBJ2-5 and V is TRBV12-3 or TRBV12-4, with unresolved D. The ends were cut back, 4 bases at V and 6 bases at J, with 12 bases in the middle. The CDR3 spans 13 residues. The chain's CDR3 is CASSSHGLKTQYF. CDR3 bases: TGTGCCAGCAGTTCTCATGGATTAAAGACCCAGTACTTC.

This sequence joins TRBV19 and TRBJ2-7; D unresolved. Per germline, CDR1 LNHDA and CDR2 SQIVND (reference sequence). The V end was cut by 1 base, the J end by 2 bases, with 9 bases between. This CDR3 is 14 amino acids long. CDR3 amino acids: CASSIVHGTYEQYV. CDR3 bases: TGTGCCAGTAGTATAGTCCACGGTACCTACGAGCAGTACGTC.

This clonotype was detected ten times or more. This chain uses TRBV4-2 with TRBJ2-2; D ambiguous. Between the trimmed V and J ends, which lost 0 bases and 3 bases, there was a span of 14 bases. Per the germline V gene, CDR1 is LGHNA and CDR2 is YNFKEQ. The CDR3 is made up of 17 amino acids. In nucleotides, the CDR3 is TGTGCCAGCAGCCAAGAAGACTCCCTTTTGGACACCGGGGAGCTGTTTTTT. Translated: CASSQEDSLLDTGELFF.